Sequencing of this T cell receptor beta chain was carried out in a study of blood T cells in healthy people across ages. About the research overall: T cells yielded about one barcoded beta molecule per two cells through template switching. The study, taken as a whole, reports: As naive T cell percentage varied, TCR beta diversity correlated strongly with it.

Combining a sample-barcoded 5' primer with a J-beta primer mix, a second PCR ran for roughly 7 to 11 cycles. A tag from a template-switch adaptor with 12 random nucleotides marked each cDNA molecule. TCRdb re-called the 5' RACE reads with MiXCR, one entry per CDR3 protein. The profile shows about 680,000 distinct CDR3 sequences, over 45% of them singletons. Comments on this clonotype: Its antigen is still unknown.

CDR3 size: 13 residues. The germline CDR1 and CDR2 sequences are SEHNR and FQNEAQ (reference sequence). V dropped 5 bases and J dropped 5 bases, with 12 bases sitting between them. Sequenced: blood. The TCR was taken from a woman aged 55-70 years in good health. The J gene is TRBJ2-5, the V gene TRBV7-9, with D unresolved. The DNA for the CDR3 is TGTGCCAGCAGCAGGGCGGTATCGGAGACCCAGTACTTC. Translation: CASSRAVSETQYF. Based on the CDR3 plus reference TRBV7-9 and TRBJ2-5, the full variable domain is DTGVSQNPRHKITKRGQNVTFRCDPISEHNRLYWYRQTLGQGPEFLTYFQNEAQLEKSRLLSDRFSAERPKGSFSTLEIQRTEQGDSAMYLCASSRAVSETQYFGPGTRLLVL.